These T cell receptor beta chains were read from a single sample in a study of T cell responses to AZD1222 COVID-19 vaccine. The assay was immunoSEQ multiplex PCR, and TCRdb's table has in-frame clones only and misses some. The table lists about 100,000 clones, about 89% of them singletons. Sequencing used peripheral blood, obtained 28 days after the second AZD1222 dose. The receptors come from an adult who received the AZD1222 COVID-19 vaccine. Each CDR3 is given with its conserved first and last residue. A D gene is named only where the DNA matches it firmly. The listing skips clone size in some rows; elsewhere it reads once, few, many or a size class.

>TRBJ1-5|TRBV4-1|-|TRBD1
CASSHGQGIQPQHF
TGCGCCAGCAGCCACGGACAGGGGATTCAGCCCCAGCATTTT
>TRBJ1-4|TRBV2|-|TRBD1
CASGDRGNEKLFF
TGTGCCAGTGGGGACAGGGGAAATGAAAAACTGTTTTTT
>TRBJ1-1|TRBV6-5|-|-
CASSLRWDTEAFF
TGTGCCAGCAGCCTCCGGTGGGACACTGAAGCTTTCTTT
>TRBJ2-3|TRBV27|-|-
CASNTLSRTDTQYF
TGTGCCAGCAACACTCTGTCCCGCACAGATACGCAGTATTTT
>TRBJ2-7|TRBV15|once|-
CATSSPINYEQYF
TGTGCCACCAGCAGTCCCATTAACTACGAGCAGTACTTC
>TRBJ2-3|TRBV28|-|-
CASSPAKDTQYF
TGTGCCAGCAGTCCGGCCAAAGATACGCAGTATTTT
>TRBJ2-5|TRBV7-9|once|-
CASSLGSPRETQYF
TGTGCCAGCAGCTTAGGCTCCCCGAGGGAGACCCAGTACTTC
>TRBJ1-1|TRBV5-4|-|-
CASRGMGKETEAFF
TGTGCCAGCAGGGGGATGGGCAAGGAGACTGAAGCTTTCTTT
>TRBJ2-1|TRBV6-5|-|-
CASSYSRRDEQFF
TGTGCCAGCAGTTACTCGAGGAGAGATGAGCAGTTCTTC
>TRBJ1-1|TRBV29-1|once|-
CSVEGTTFF
TGCAGCGTTGAGGGGACGACTTTCTTT
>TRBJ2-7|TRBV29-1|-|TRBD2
CSVAGGLAGGSSYEQYF
TGCAGCGTTGCGGGGGGGCTAGCGGGAGGCAGCTCCTACGAGCAGTACTTC
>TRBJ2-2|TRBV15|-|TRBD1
CASRTGMNTGELFF
TGTGCCTCACGGACAGGGATGAACACCGGGGAGCTGTTTTTT
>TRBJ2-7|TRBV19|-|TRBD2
CASSKIRLAGGPYEQYF
TGTGCCAGTAGTAAAATACGACTAGCGGGGGGGCCCTACGAGCAGTACTTC
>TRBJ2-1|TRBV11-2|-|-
CASSSSNEQFF
TGTGCCAGCAGCTCAAGCAATGAGCAGTTCTTC
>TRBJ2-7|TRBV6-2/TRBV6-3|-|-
CASSYRISSYEQYF
TGTGCCAGCAGTTACCGGATAAGCTCCTACGAGCAGTACTTC
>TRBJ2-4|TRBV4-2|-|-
CASSQDAVTKNIQYF
TGTGCCAGCAGCCAAGATGCGGTTACCAAAAACATTCAGTACTTC
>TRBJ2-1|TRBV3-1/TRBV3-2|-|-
CASSQLSGAYNEQFF
TGTGCCAGCAGCCAATTGTCGGGGGCCTACAATGAGCAGTTCTTC
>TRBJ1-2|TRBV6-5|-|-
CASSSYTWGYGYTF
TGTGCCAGCAGTTCTTACACCTGGGGGTATGGCTACACCTTC
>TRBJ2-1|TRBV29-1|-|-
CSAEGRRFLYNEQFF
TGCAGCGCCGAGGGACGGAGGTTTCTCTACAATGAGCAGTTCTTC
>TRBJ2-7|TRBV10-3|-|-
CAISESASRPTYEQYF
TGTGCCATCAGTGAGTCGGCCAGCCGCCCAACCTACGAGCAGTACTTC
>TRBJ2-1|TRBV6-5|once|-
CASRQDLRNGHEQFF
TGTGCCAGCAGACAGGATCTTCGGAATGGCCATGAGCAGTTCTTC
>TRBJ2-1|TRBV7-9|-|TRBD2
CASSTTSADEQFF
TGTGCCAGCAGCACGACTAGCGCCGATGAGCAGTTCTTC